These 8 T cell receptor beta chains originate from one sample sequenced in a study of metastatic and nonmetastatic thyroid tumors. Not a single patient had been given any form of treatment at any point before undergoing thyroid surgery. With MiXCR, TCRdb called clones anew from the PCR reads. This sample carries 20,000 to 30,000 clones, roughly 12% of them seen once, and the ten largest clones take 13% to 15%. Sequencing used blood. The receptor set was obtained from a female donor with papillary thyroid cancer or a benign thyroid nodule (not recorded which). Some clones in this sample may be carry-over from other donors' samples.

By its share, this clone is medium-sized (0.01 to 0.1%). The chain joins TRBV30 to TRBJ1-5; D uncertain. Germline V lookup: CDR1 GTSNPN, CDR2 SVGIG (reference sequence). The length of the CDR3 is 13 residues. Trimming removed 0 bases at V and 2 bases at J, with 5 bases between. The CDR3: CAWSVRGNQPQHF. As DNA, the CDR3 is TGTGCCTGGAGTGTACGCGGCAATCAGCCCCAGCATTTT. The variable domain in full, completed from reference TRBV30 and TRBJ1-5, reads SQTIHQWPATLVQPVGSPLSLECTVEGTSNPNLYWYRQAAGRGLQLLFYSVGIGQISSEVPQNLSASRPQDRQFILSSKKLLLSDSGFYLCAWSVRGNQPQHFGDGTRLSIL.

This clone was recorded at least ten times. This CDR3 reads CASRLGHSSSYEQYF. CDR3 DNA: TGTGCCAGCAGGCTAGGACATTCAAGCTCCTACGAGCAGTACTTC. The J gene is TRBJ2-7, the V gene TRBV6-1; TRBD1 is a possible D gene (5 bases). CDR3 length equals 15 residues. Trimming removed 6 bases at V and 0 bases at J, with 15 bases between. Germline CDR1 MNHNS, CDR2 SASEGT.

This clone has only a few counts. An end of the junction differs from the germline gene, which may be a read error. The chain carries TRBV25-1 and TRBJ1-4; the D is unclear. The length of the CDR3 is 15 residues. CDR1 MGHDK and CDR2 SYGVNS come from the germline V gene. The CDR3 here is CVSVPLGPTNEKLFF. The CDR3 DNA reads TGTGTCAGCGTCCCACTCGGGCCAACTAATGAAAAACTGTTTTTT.

This clone was recorded many times. The rearrangement joins TRBV5-8 to TRBJ2-1; 16 bases fit TRBD2. V trimming: 2 bases; J trimming: 7 bases; junction bases outside the gene matches: 12. Germline V CDR1 and CDR2: SGHTS, YDEGEE. The CDR3 spans 19 residues. CDR3 in amino acids: CASSFPKGLAGGPENEQFF. In DNA form, the CDR3 reads TGTGCCAGCAGCTTTCCCAAGGGACTAGCGGGAGGGCCAGAGAATGAGCAGTTCTTC.

This clone was seen at least ten times. The gene calls are TRBV6-1 and TRBJ2-1; the D is unclear. V was cut by 8 bases and J by 1 base, with 15 bases left in between. Germline-derived CDR1 and CDR2 are MNHNS and SASEGT. The CDR3 runs 15 residues. The CDR3 sequence: CASLPRVSSYNEQFF. CDR3 sequence (DNA): TGTGCCAGCCTCCCCCGGGTTTCGTCCTACAATGAGCAGTTCTTC.

Ten or more counts support this clone. The J gene is TRBJ1-1, the V gene TRBV7-9; TRBD1 might be the D (6 bases). Germline values: CDR1 SEHNR, CDR2 FQNEAQ (reference sequence). Deletions cut 1 base from V and 5 bases from J, with 29 bases between. This CDR3 is 20 amino acids long. The CDR3 loop is CASSLVAYHRETLSYTEAFF. The CDR3 nucleotides are TGTGCCAGCAGCTTAGTAGCCTACCACAGGGAAACCTTGTCGTATACTGAAGCTTTCTTT.

The chain links TRBV30 to TRBJ2-1; 15 bases map to TRBD2. V shed 0 bases and J 2 bases; nucleotides not matched to a gene: 5. There are 18 residues in the CDR3. CDR1 is GTSNPN, CDR2 SVGIG, per germline (reference sequence). The chain's CDR3 is CAWSVQGLAGGPYNEQFF. CDR3 in DNA: TGTGCCTGGAGTGTACAAGGACTAGCGGGGGGGCCCTACAATGAGCAGTTCTTC.

This clone rates as medium-sized. The chain links TRBV30 to TRBJ1-2; D unclear. Deletions cut 2 bases from V and 2 bases from J, with 15 bases between. Germline CDR1 reads GTSNPN; CDR2 reads SVGIG (reference sequence). The CDR3 covers 15 residues. The CDR3 protein is CAWSPPGSENYGYTF. As DNA, the CDR3 is TGTGCCTGGAGTCCCCCCGGGAGCGAGAACTATGGCTACACCTTC.